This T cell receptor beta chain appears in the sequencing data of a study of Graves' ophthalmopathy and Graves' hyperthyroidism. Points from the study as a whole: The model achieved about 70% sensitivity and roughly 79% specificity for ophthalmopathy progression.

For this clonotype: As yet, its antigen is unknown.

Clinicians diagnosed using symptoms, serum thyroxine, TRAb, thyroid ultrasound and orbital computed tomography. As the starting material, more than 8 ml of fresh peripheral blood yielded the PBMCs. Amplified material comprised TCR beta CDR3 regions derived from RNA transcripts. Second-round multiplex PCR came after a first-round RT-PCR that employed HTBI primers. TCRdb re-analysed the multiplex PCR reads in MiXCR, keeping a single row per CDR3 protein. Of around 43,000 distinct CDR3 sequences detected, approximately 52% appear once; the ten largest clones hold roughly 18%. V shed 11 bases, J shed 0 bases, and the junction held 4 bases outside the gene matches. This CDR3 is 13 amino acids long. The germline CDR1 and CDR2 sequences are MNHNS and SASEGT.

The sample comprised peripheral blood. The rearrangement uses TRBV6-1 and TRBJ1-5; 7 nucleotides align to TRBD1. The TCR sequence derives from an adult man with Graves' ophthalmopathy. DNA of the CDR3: TGTGCCTGCGGGGACAGTAGCAATCAGCCCCAGCATTTT. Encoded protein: CACGDSSNQPQHF.